This TCR beta chain originates from a study of blood T cell repertoires in COVID-19. This clone has just one count. In the original processing: The assay estimated nucleated cells by amplifying reference gene primers. Method: immunoSEQ multiplex PCR; TCRdb's copy keeps in-frame clones and lacks some. V and J calls and clone size follow that table, whereas D and trimming were derived from the DNA. The table includes about 98,000 clones, around 86% detected once. Sample: peripheral blood. The TCR was taken from a man over 45 with acute or convalescent COVID-19.

The CDR3 is CASSPSRDRAPSGNTIYF. The CDR3 DNA follows: TGTGCCAGCTCACCGTCGAGGGACAGAGCTCCCTCTGGAAACACCATATATTTT. The chain uses TRBV18 and TRBJ1-3; the match to TRBD1 covers 7 bases. The V gene's germline CDR1 is KGHSH and CDR2 LQKENI. Losses at the gene ends were 3 bases for V and 0 bases for J; bases not matched to a gene: 11. This CDR3 is built from 18 residues.